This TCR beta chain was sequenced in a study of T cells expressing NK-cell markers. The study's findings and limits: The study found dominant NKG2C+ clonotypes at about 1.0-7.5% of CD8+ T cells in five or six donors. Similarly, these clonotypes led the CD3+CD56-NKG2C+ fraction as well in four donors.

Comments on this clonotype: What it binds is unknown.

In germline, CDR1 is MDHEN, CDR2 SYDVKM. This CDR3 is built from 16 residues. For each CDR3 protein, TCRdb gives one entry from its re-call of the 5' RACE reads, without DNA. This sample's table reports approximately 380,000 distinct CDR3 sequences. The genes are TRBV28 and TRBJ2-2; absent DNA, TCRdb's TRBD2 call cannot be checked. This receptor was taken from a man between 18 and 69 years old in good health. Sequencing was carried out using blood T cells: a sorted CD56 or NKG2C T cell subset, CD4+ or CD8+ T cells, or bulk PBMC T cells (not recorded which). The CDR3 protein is CASRSGQRTNTGELFF.